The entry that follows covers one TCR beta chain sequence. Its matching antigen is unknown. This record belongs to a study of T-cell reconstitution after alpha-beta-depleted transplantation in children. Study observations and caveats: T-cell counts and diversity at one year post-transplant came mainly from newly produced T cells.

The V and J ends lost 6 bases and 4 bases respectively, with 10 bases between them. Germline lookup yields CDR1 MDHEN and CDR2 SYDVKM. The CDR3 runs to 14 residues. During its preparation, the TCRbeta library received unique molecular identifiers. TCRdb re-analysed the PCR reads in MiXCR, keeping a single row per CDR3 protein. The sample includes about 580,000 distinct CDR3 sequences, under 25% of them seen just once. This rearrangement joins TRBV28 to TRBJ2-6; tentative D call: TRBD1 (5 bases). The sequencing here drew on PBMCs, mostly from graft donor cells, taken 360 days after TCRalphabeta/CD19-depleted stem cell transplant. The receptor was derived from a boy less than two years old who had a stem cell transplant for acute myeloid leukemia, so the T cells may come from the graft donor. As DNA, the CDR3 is TGTGCCAGCAGACTTCCAGGGGGGGCCAACGTCCTGACTTTC. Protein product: CASRLPGGANVLTF.